These 21 T cell receptor beta chains originate from one sample sequenced in a study of blood T cell repertoires in COVID-19. Assay used: immunoSEQ multiplex PCR; TCRdb lists only in-frame clones, some missing. The sample lists fewer than 300,000 clones; about 89% were seen once. The sequencing sample was made of PBMCs or T cells enriched from blood (not recorded which). These receptors all stem from a man aged 35-49 years who had recovered from COVID-19.

The gene calls are TRBV19 and TRBJ1-2; unclear D gene. This CDR3 is built from 13 residues. V dropped 3 bases and J dropped 3 bases, with 8 bases sitting between them. Germline-derived CDR1 and CDR2 are LNHDA and SQIVND (reference sequence). The CDR3 loop reads CASSIREDYGYTF. The CDR3 DNA is TGTGCCAGTAGTATTAGGGAGGACTATGGCTACACCTTC. Together with reference TRBV19 and TRBJ1-2, the CDR3 gives the full variable domain: DGGITQSPKYLFRKEGQNVTLSCEQNLNHDAMYWYRQDPGQGLRLIYYSQIVNDFQKGDIAEGYSVSREKKESFPLTVTSAQKNPTAFYLCASSIREDYGYTFGSGTRLTVV.

The V gene is TRBV5-4, the J gene TRBJ2-1; 8 bases align to TRBD2. Germline V gives CDR1 SGHNT, CDR2 YYREEE (reference sequence). V gave up 0 bases and J gave up 7 bases; unmatched junction bases: 6. The CDR3 extends over 15 amino acids. The CDR3: CASSLEASGWNEQFF. CDR3 sequence (DNA): TGTGCCAGCAGCTTGGAGGCTAGCGGGTGGAATGAGCAGTTCTTC. Variable domain in full (rest from reference TRBV5-4 and TRBJ2-1): ETGVTQSPTHLIKTRGQQVTLRCSSQSGHNTVSWYQQALGQGPQFIFQYYREEENGRGNFPPRFSGLQFPNYSSELNVNALELDDSALYLCASSLEASGWNEQFFGPGTRLTVL.

This clone occurred a few times. The CDR3 region has the DNA TGTGCCAGCAGCTTAACAGGGGGCGGCACTGAAGCTTTCTTT. Translating it yields CASSLTGGGTEAFF. The genes are TRBV5-4 and TRBJ1-1; 9 bases are shared with TRBD1. Germline V lookup: CDR1 SGHNT, CDR2 YYREEE (reference sequence). The CDR3 has 14 amino acids. Unmatched junction bases numbered 3, after V lost 2 bases and J lost 4 bases.

The chain combines TRBV6-5 with TRBJ2-3, with 10 bases that match TRBD2. J was trimmed by 7 bases and V by 6 bases; bases with no gene match: 10. The CDR3 extends over 15 amino acids. Per the germline V gene, CDR1 is MNHEY and CDR2 is SVGAGI. For the CDR3, the DNA is TGTGCCAGCAGCACCTCTAGCGGGAGCGCCTATACGCAGTATTTT. Its translation is CASSTSSGSAYTQYF.

The CDR3 is CASSQWGRADTEAFF. The CDR3 DNA reads TGCGCCAGCAGCCAGTGGGGCAGGGCGGACACTGAAGCTTTCTTT. The V gene is TRBV4-3, the J gene TRBJ1-1; D may be TRBD1 (5 bases). This CDR3 has 15 residues. The germline CDR1 and CDR2 sequences are LGHNA and YSLEER. Trimming left V 3 bases short and J 3 bases short, with 14 bases between.

V gene TRBV6-5 combines with J gene TRBJ2-3, with 10 bases that match TRBD2. V was clipped by 2 bases and J by 6 bases; unmatched bases: 8. Germline CDR1 reads MNHEY; CDR2 reads SVGAGI. The CDR3 contains 16 residues. CDR3 residues: CASSYPVAGGGDTQYF. CDR3 DNA sequence: TGTGCCAGCAGTTACCCTGTAGCGGGGGGAGGGGATACGCAGTATTTT.

The CDR3 here is CASRGASTDTQYF. DNA for the CDR3: TGCGCCAGCAGGGGGGCTAGCACAGATACGCAGTATTTT. V and J are TRBV5-1 and TRBJ2-3; TRBD1 might be the D (6 bases). V lost 5 bases and J 0 bases, leaving 7 bases between the germline ends. Germline CDR1 is SGHRS and CDR2 is YFSETQ. The CDR3 has 13 amino acids.

This clone was detected a few times. The J gene is TRBJ2-2, the V gene TRBV16; no firm D call. Germline V gives CDR1 KGHSY, CDR2 FQNENV. The CDR3 covers 14 residues. V dropped 3 bases and J dropped 5 bases, with 10 bases sitting between them. The chain's CDR3 is CASSHSLGTGELFF. The CDR3 DNA sequence: TGTGCCAGCAGCCATAGTCTTGGTACCGGGGAGCTGTTTTTT.

This rearrangement joins TRBV19 to TRBJ2-3; the D gene is possibly TRBD1 (5 bases). The CDR3 spans 16 residues. Looked up from germline, CDR1 is LNHDA and CDR2 is SQIVND (reference sequence). Trimming left V 0 bases short and J 2 bases short, with 12 bases between. The CDR3 spells CASSIERNRYTDTQYF. As DNA, the CDR3 is TGTGCCAGTAGTATAGAAAGGAACAGGTACACAGATACGCAGTATTTT.

The sample holds one count of this clone. This chain links TRBV18 with TRBJ1-5; D unresolved. CDR3 length equals 14 residues. Between the trimmed V and J ends, which lost 5 bases and 10 bases, there was a span of 18 bases. Germline V CDR1 and CDR2: KGHSH, LQKENI. CDR3 residues: CASSSRERDFPQHF. The CDR3 region has the DNA TGTGCCAGCTCATCCCGGGAGAGGGATTTTCCCCAGCATTTT.

This clone was seen just once. The V call is TRBV7-3, the J call TRBJ1-1; a weak D match, TRBD1 (5 bases). With 1 base removed from V and 4 bases from J, the gap between germline ends came to 13 bases. In germline, CDR1 is SGHTA, CDR2 FQGTGA. This CDR3 spans 15 amino acids. This chain's CDR3 is CASSLIGGLSTEAFF. The CDR3 DNA sequence: TGTGCCAGCAGCTTAATTGGGGGGTTATCCACTGAAGCTTTCTTT.

The chain uses TRBV18 and TRBJ2-1, with 11 bases lining up with TRBD2. Looked up from germline, CDR1 is KGHSH and CDR2 is LQKENI. After removal of 5 bases from V and 6 bases from J, the junction contained 6 bases not matched to a gene. CDR3 length: 15 residues. The DNA for the CDR3 is TGTGCCAGCTCAGAACTAGCGGGAGCTTCCAATGAGCAGTTCTTC. Protein: CASSELAGASNEQFF.

Worth noting for this clone: Other DNA variants within this sample encode the same CDR3. CDR3: CASSSDRGYEQYF. CDR3 nucleotides: TGTGCCAGCAGTTCTGACAGGGGCTACGAGCAGTACTTC. The J gene is TRBJ2-7, the V gene TRBV12-3 or TRBV12-4; 8 bases agree with TRBD1. With V trimmed by 4 bases and J by 3 bases, 2 bases remained unmatched. This CDR3 is 13 amino acids long.

This clone was seen just once. V usage is TRBV28 and J usage is TRBJ1-5; TRBD1 matches 10 bases. The CDR3 contains 17 residues. The germline V gene has CDR1 MDHEN and CDR2 SYDVKM. V was clipped by 0 bases and J by 3 bases; unmatched bases: 5. CDR3 DNA sequence: TGTGCCAGCAGTTTATGGTCGGGACAGGGGTCCAATCAGCCCCAGCATTTT. Translating gives CASSLWSGQGSNQPQHF.

The chain uses TRBV28 and TRBJ2-7, with a possible D match to TRBD1 (6 bases). This CDR3 comprises 18 residues. Germline CDR1 and CDR2: MDHEN and SYDVKM. V lost 5 bases to trimming and J lost 0 bases, with 23 bases between them. In nucleotides, the CDR3 is TGTGCCAGCAGTCCCGTCGACTACAGGGCTCCGTACTCCTACGAGCAGTACTTC. Translation: CASSPVDYRAPYSYEQYF.

This clone has just one count. The chain joins TRBV29-1 to TRBJ2-2; 7 bases are a match to TRBD2. Germline assignment: CDR1 SQVTM and CDR2 ANQGSEA. The V segment lost 5 bases and the J segment 0 bases; nucleotides outside the gene matches: 9. The CDR3 runs 16 residues. For the CDR3, the DNA is TGCAGCGTTCTCGCGTGGGAGGGACCGAACACCGGGGAGCTGTTTTTT. This translates into CSVLAWEGPNTGELFF.

This clone was recorded only once. This rearrangement joins TRBV11-2 to TRBJ2-7; D might be TRBD1 (5 bases). The CDR3 is made up of 12 amino acids. The germline gives CDR1 SGHAT, CDR2 FQNNGV. V lost 5 bases, J lost 7 bases, and 12 bases lay in between. Written as DNA, the CDR3 is TGTGCCAGCAGCCAACCTAGGGGAGAGCAGTACTTC. Protein product: CASSQPRGEQYF. The full variable domain, with the rest looked up from reference TRBV11-2 and TRBJ2-7, is EAGVAQSPRYKIIEKRQSVAFWCNPISGHATLYWYQQILGQGPKLLIQFQNNGVVDDSQLPKDRFSAERLKGVDSTLKIQPAKLEDSAVYLCASSQPRGEQYFGPGTRLTVT.

The chain recombines TRBV11-3 with TRBJ2-5, with a tentative D call TRBD1 (5 bases). The length of the CDR3 is 13 residues. Germline assignment: CDR1 SGHNT and CDR2 YENEEA. V shed 5 bases and J shed 2 bases, with 9 bases lying between them. CDR3 nucleotide sequence: TGTGCCAGCAGCGACAGAAATCAAGAGACCCAGTACTTC. Protein product: CASSDRNQETQYF.

The chain carries TRBV4-3 and TRBJ2-2; 11 bases line up with TRBD2. The CDR3 loop spans 21 amino acids. V dropped 4 bases and J dropped 8; count of bases not matched to a gene: 24. Per germline, CDR1 LGHNA and CDR2 YSLEER. Here the CDR3 reads CASSLGLAAFRSWFEEGELFF. CDR3 DNA: TGCGCCAGCAGCCTGGGACTAGCGGCGTTTAGGAGTTGGTTCGAGGAGGGGGAGCTGTTTTTT.

The chain has TRBV5-6 and TRBJ2-1; TRBD1 matches 9 bases. The CDR3 extends over 17 amino acids. V shed 4 bases, J shed 2 bases, and the junction held 10 bases outside the gene matches. The germline V gene encodes CDR1 SGHDT and CDR2 YYEEEE. CDR3 DNA: TGTGCCAGCAGCCCGCCCCCGGGACAGGGAGCCTACAATGAGCAGTTCTTC. Translating gives CASSPPPGQGAYNEQFF.

The chain links TRBV5-1 to TRBJ2-3; a weak D match, TRBD1 (6 bases). There are 16 residues in the CDR3. Germline loops: CDR1 SGHRS, CDR2 YFSETQ. V lost 4 bases and J 0 bases, leaving 15 bases between the germline ends. CDR3 sequence reads: CASSLARGSSTDTQYF. The CDR3 DNA follows: TGCGCCAGCAGCCTCGCCAGGGGTTCTAGCACAGATACGCAGTATTTT.